These 26 T cell receptor beta chains were sequenced from one sample in a study of cytomegalovirus exposure and HLA in healthy donors listed by TCRdb under 2017. Libraries were built with the immunoSEQ multiplex PCR assay. For the multiplex PCR, a mixture combining 60 forward primers for TCR Vbeta segments and 13 reverse primers for TCR Jbeta segments was used. Here the immuneACCESS table is served through TCRdb, limited to in-frame sequences with V and J called. Missing clones are a known gap in these copies; in checked studies unresolved V genes cover under half, and the rest lacks a known reason. The sample has over 150,000 clones on record, roughly 82% of them singletons. The top ten clonotypes cover around 10% of the sample. The sample comprised PBMCs. The receptors here all came from a man in his forties or fifties in good health and CMV-seropositive.

Regarding this clone: One junction end does not reproduce the germline sequence, and a read error may be involved. Other nucleotide sequences from this sample produce the same CDR3. V gene TRBV5-1 combines with J gene TRBJ1-5, with 9 bases identical to TRBD1. CDR1 is SGHRS, CDR2 YFSETQ, per germline. This CDR3 region has 15 residues. The CDR3 region is CASSLTGGEVQPQHF. The DNA of the CDR3 is TGCGCCAGCAGCTTAACAGGGGGCGAGGTTCAGCCCCAGCACTTT. Full variable domain (missing parts from reference TRBV5-1 and TRBJ1-5): KAGVTQTPRYLIKTRGQQVTLSCSPISGHRSVSWYQQTPGQGLQFLFEYFSETQRNKGNFPGRFSGRQFSNSRSEMNVSTLELGDSALYLCASSLTGGEVQPQHFGDGTRLSIL.

The chain's CDR3 is CASSPTGFGYNSPLHF. CDR3 DNA sequence: TGTGCCAGCAGCCCGACGGGGTTTGGGTATAATTCACCCCTCCACTTT. This chain links TRBV5-8 with TRBJ1-6, with D unresolved. This CDR3 comprises 16 residues. Trimming left V 4 bases short and J 4 bases short, with 15 bases between. In germline, CDR1 is SGHTS, CDR2 YDEGEE.

J is TRBJ2-6 and V is TRBV30; tentatively, D is TRBD2 (6 bases). The V end lost 4 bases, the J end lost 2 bases, and 12 bases lay between the germline ends. The CDR3 is 15 residues long. Germline CDR1 reads GTSNPN; CDR2 reads SVGIG (reference sequence). The CDR3 DNA follows: TGTGCCTGGACCATCGGGGGAACTGGGGCCAACGTCCTGACTTTC. As protein: CAWTIGGTGANVLTF.

The chain is built from TRBV27 and TRBJ1-4; TRBD1 matches 7 bases. Unmatched junction bases numbered 12, after V lost 3 bases and J lost 14 bases. The CDR3 sequence is 14 residues long. Germline V gives CDR1 MNHEY, CDR2 SMNVEV (reference sequence). CDR3 in amino acids: CASSLTGPSGGLFF. CDR3 DNA sequence: TGTGCCAGCAGTTTGACAGGGCCCTCCGGAGGGCTGTTTTTT.

V usage is TRBV7-2 and J usage is TRBJ2-1, with TRBD2 matching 12 bases. J gave up 9 bases and V 5 bases, and 8 bases lay outside the gene matches. The length of the CDR3 is 15 residues. Germline V lookup: CDR1 SGHTA, CDR2 FQGNSA. CDR3 sequence reads: CASSGLAGPQFEQFF. The CDR3 coding sequence is TGTGCCAGCAGCGGACTAGCGGGGCCCCAGTTTGAGCAGTTCTTC.

Comments on this clone: In the same sample, other DNA sequences code for this CDR3. This chain joins TRBV6-5 and TRBJ1-5; D gene uncertain. Looked up from germline, CDR1 is MNHEY and CDR2 is SVGAGI. The V end lost 5 bases, the J end lost 0 bases, and 5 bases lay between the germline ends. This CDR3 is built from 13 residues. The CDR3 sequence is CASSVYSNQPQHF. In DNA form, the CDR3 reads TGTGCCAGCAGTGTGTATAGCAATCAGCCCCAGCATTTT.

The chain employs TRBV15 and TRBJ2-7; D perhaps matches TRBD2 (5 bases). This CDR3 has 13 amino acids. Germline V lookup: CDR1 LNHNV, CDR2 YYDKDF (reference sequence). V was pared by 9 bases and J by 2 bases, with 14 bases between. CDR3 loop: CATAAGPAYEQYF. As DNA, the CDR3 is TGTGCCACTGCTGCGGGCCCAGCCTACGAGCAGTACTTC.

This chain connects TRBV30 to TRBJ1-1; D is undetermined. V was cut by 2 bases and J by 4 bases, with 5 bases left in between. The germline CDR1 and CDR2 sequences are GTSNPN and SVGIG (reference sequence). This CDR3 contains 11 residues. The CDR3 region has the DNA TGTGCCTGGAGTCCTCGCACTGAAGCTTTCTTT. This sequence encodes CAWSPRTEAFF.

The chain employs TRBV6-5 and TRBJ1-1; D remains ambiguous. This CDR3 is 14 amino acids long. CDR1 is MNHEY and CDR2 is SVGAGI in the germline V gene. V was pared by 7 bases and J by 6 bases, with 18 bases between. DNA of the CDR3: TGTGCCAGCACCGCGTCGTCCATACCCCCTGAAGCTTTCTTT. Translation: CASTASSIPPEAFF.

J is TRBJ1-2 and V is TRBV6-5; D is perhaps TRBD1 (5 bases). Germline CDR1 and CDR2: MNHEY and SVGAGI. This CDR3 spans 14 amino acids. V was pared by 6 bases and J by 4 bases, with 15 bases between. CDR3 sequence (DNA): TGTGCCAGCAGCCTTGACAGTTGGGGCTATGGCTACACCTTC. As protein: CASSLDSWGYGYTF.

J is TRBJ2-5 and V is TRBV27; tentatively, D is TRBD2 (6 bases). This CDR3 comprises 16 residues. Germline V gene lookup returns CDR1 MNHEY and CDR2 SMNVEV (reference sequence). V lost 4 bases to trimming and J lost 5 bases, with 20 bases between them. CDR3 amino acids: CASSSEVGSGPETQYF. Written as DNA, the CDR3 is TGTGCCAGCAGTTCGGAAGTCGGTAGCGGACCGGAGACCCAGTACTTC.

In this sample, this clone turned up once. The chain combines TRBV5-4 with TRBJ2-3, with D possibly being TRBD2 (6 bases). V lost 6 bases and J lost 1, with 9 bases in between. CDR3 length equals 13 residues. The germline gives CDR1 SGHNT, CDR2 YYREEE (reference sequence). CDR3 sequence reads: CASKVAGTDTQYF. CDR3 nucleotides: TGTGCCAGCAAGGTAGCGGGCACAGATACGCAGTATTTT.

The chain recombines TRBV28 with TRBJ1-5; 7 bases align to TRBD1. Germline V gene sequence: CDR1 MDHEN, CDR2 SYDVKM. V dropped 7 bases and J dropped 1; count of bases not matched to a gene: 7. The CDR3 contains 15 residues. This CDR3 is CASTYPGGSNQPQHF. Here the CDR3 DNA reads TGTGCCAGCACTTACCCAGGGGGGAGCAATCAGCCCCAGCATTTT.

This chain connects TRBV2 to TRBJ2-1, with a weak D call TRBD2 (6 bases). The CDR3 is 14 residues long. Germline V lookup: CDR1 SNHLY, CDR2 FYNNEI. Trimming stripped 7 bases from V and 5 bases from J, with 15 bases between. The CDR3 nucleotides are TGTGCCAGCAACGGAGGGTTTAGGGACAATGAGCAGTTCTTC. Amino acid sequence: CASNGGFRDNEQFF.

V gene TRBV19 combines with J gene TRBJ2-1; 16 bases fit TRBD2. This CDR3 contains 16 residues. V lost 0 bases and J lost 7; bases outside the gene matches: 0. From germline, CDR1 is LNHDA and CDR2 SQIVND (reference sequence). CDR3 nucleotide sequence: TGTGCCAGTAGTATAGAGGGACTAGCGGGAGGGAATGAGCAGTTCTTC. This translates into CASSIEGLAGGNEQFF. Looking up the rest from reference TRBV19 and TRBJ2-1 gives the full variable domain: DGGITQSPKYLFRKEGQNVTLSCEQNLNHDAMYWYRQDPGQGLRLIYYSQIVNDFQKGDIAEGYSVSREKKESFPLTVTSAQKNPTAFYLCASSIEGLAGGNEQFFGPGTRLTVL.

The rearrangement links TRBV10-1 to TRBJ1-4; TRBD1 matches 7 bases. Germline CDR1 and CDR2: WNHNN and SYGVQD (reference sequence). V lost 3 bases to trimming and J lost 2 bases; unmatched junction nucleotides: 9. The length of the CDR3 is 17 residues. CDR3 residues: CASSEGQGVCTNEKLFF. The DNA of the CDR3 is TGCGCCAGCAGTGAAGGCCAGGGGGTTTGTACTAATGAAAAACTGTTTTTT.

The chain combines TRBV27 with TRBJ2-7; tentatively, D is TRBD1 (6 bases). The germline V gene encodes CDR1 MNHEY and CDR2 SMNVEV (reference sequence). This CDR3 has 14 amino acids. V was clipped by 2 bases and J by 3 bases, with 11 bases between them. The CDR3 DNA is TGTGCCAGCAGTTTACCGGGACACAACTACGAGCAGTACTTC. This encodes CASSLPGHNYEQYF.

In DNA form, the CDR3 reads TGTGCCAGCAGTGAAAGTTTTTCAGGGGATAAAGCTTTCTTT. Translation gives CASSESFSGDKAFF. The chain joins TRBV2 to TRBJ1-1; a weak D match, TRBD1 (6 bases). Germline loops: CDR1 SNHLY, CDR2 FYNNEI. With 2 bases removed from V and 9 bases from J, the gap between germline ends came to 16 bases. The CDR3 runs to 14 residues.

The chain carries TRBV11-2 and TRBJ1-2, with 11 bases matching TRBD1. Germline loops: CDR1 SGHAT, CDR2 FQNNGV. Trimming took 5 bases from V and 8 from J; bases not matched to a gene: 10. The CDR3 is made up of 15 amino acids. CDR3 sequence reads: CASSTYGQGARGYTF. The CDR3 nucleotides are TGTGCCAGCAGCACGTACGGACAGGGGGCGCGGGGCTACACCTTC.

V gene TRBV4-2 combines with J gene TRBJ1-4; D gene unclear. V was cut by 0 bases and J by 8 bases, with 13 bases left in between. The germline V gene has CDR1 LGHNA and CDR2 YNFKEQ. The CDR3 is made up of 15 amino acids. CDR3 region: CASSQDRGFGEKLFF. CDR3 coding DNA: TGTGCCAGCAGCCAAGATCGAGGGTTTGGGGAAAAACTGTTTTTT.

The chain combines TRBV19 with TRBJ1-2, with D perhaps TRBD1 (5 bases). The CDR3 is made up of 17 amino acids. The germline gives CDR1 LNHDA, CDR2 SQIVND (reference sequence). The V and J ends lost 6 bases and 4 bases respectively, with 24 bases between them. Written as DNA, the CDR3 is TGTGCCAGTAGCCGGGGGAGGGGAGCAGGGCAGACCTATGGCTACACCTTC. It codes for CASSRGRGAGQTYGYTF.

This rearrangement joins TRBV29-1 to TRBJ2-1, with TRBD1 matching over 10 bases. The CDR3 spans 14 residues. Germline V CDR1 and CDR2: SQVTM, ANQGSEA. Trimming removed 5 bases from V and 5 bases from J; junction bases left unmatched: 6. The CDR3 coding sequence is TGCAGCGTTCGACCGGGACAGGGGAACAATGAGCAGTTCTTC. It translates to CSVRPGQGNNEQFF.

This chain links TRBV6-5 with TRBJ2-5, with 7 bases aligning to TRBD2. This CDR3 is built from 15 residues. Germline CDR1 reads MNHEY; CDR2 reads SVGAGI. V shed 6 bases, J shed 5 bases, and the junction held 12 bases outside the gene matches. This CDR3 is CASSRGLDVVETQYF. The DNA for the CDR3 is TGTGCCAGCAGCCGCGGACTAGATGTCGTGGAGACCCAGTACTTC.

J is TRBJ1-6 and V is TRBV4-3, with D possibly being TRBD1 (6 bases). With 0 bases removed from V and 10 bases from J, the gap between germline ends came to 19 bases. Germline CDR1 is LGHNA and CDR2 is YSLEER. This CDR3 has 17 residues. This chain's CDR3 is CASSQEISQGNWSPLHF. The CDR3, as DNA: TGCGCCAGCAGCCAAGAAATCTCACAGGGTAATTGGTCACCCCTCCACTTT.

This chain uses TRBV6-5 with TRBJ1-5; a possible D gene is TRBD1 (6 bases). Trimming pared 8 bases from V and 6 bases from J, leaving 14 bases between. CDR3 size: 13 residues. Germline V CDR1 and CDR2: MNHEY, SVGAGI. CDR3 coding DNA: TGTGCCAGCTCGCGGACAGTGGCTCAGCCCCAGCATTTT. Its translation: CASSRTVAQPQHF.

The chain links TRBV7-8 to TRBJ1-2, with 10 positions matching TRBD1. This CDR3 has 14 residues. V was pared by 1 base and J by 8 bases, with 4 bases of the junction left unmatched. CDR1 and CDR2 (germline): SGHVS, FQNEAQ. The CDR3 loop is CASSLDDRGHGYTF. DNA for the CDR3: TGTGCCAGCAGCTTAGATGACAGGGGGCACGGCTACACCTTC.